A single T cell receptor beta chain is shown here with its context. Across several immunoSEQ plates, the genomic DNA of each subset was split evenly. Template for every sorted-subset replicate PCR totaled approximately 0.2 ug DNA, roughly 30,000 T cell genomes. Sequencing was performed with immunoSEQ multiplex PCR; in TCRdb, only in-frame clones are kept and a portion is missing. Of some 630,000 clones in the sample, 60% to 80% were seen once. This sample was taken from a study of shared clonotypes between healthy human individuals. From germline, CDR1 is MNHEY and CDR2 SMNVEV (reference sequence). Trimming pared 4 bases from V and 2 bases from J, leaving 12 bases between. This CDR3 region has 15 residues.

The chain uses TRBV27 and TRBJ2-1, with D uncertain. Sequencing was done on a sample of memory CD4+ T cells sorted from blood. The subset: CD45RA-negative fraction. The sequence was collected from a woman aged 30 to 39 in good health. The CDR3 nucleotides are TGTGCCAGCAGTTCTCCTCGACGGGCCTACAATGAGCAGTTCTTC. This encodes CASSSPRRAYNEQFF.